These 12 T cell receptor beta chains were sequenced from one sample in a study of T cell responses to AZD1222 COVID-19 vaccine. Some clones are missing from TCRdb's copy, which holds only in-frame ones; the method was immunoSEQ multiplex PCR. The data contain some 150,000 clones, more than 70% of them seen just once; the ten biggest clones take up about 16%. Specimen: peripheral blood, collected on day 0 of AZD1222 vaccination. The receptor set was obtained from an adult in good health.

This clone occurred once. The J gene is TRBJ1-2, the V gene TRBV7-6; no definite D call. The CDR3 is 17 residues long. The germline V gene has CDR1 SGHVS and CDR2 FNYEAQ. Trimming took off 4 bases at V and 4 bases at J, with 22 bases between the two ends. The CDR3 reads CASSSNSREPTLYGYTF. The DNA for the CDR3 is TGTGCCAGCAGCTCAAATTCTCGGGAACCCACCCTCTATGGCTACACCTTC.

V gene TRBV3-1 (or the pseudogene TRBV3-2) combines with J gene TRBJ1-1; possible D gene TRBD1, 6 bases. CDR1 is LGHDT, CDR2 YNNKEL, per germline (reference sequence). V lost 4 bases and J lost 4, with 16 bases in between. The CDR3 loop spans 15 amino acids. The CDR3 nucleotides read TGTGCCAGCAGCCTTCCGGGGGGCTTCGGCACTGAAGCTTTCTTT. It encodes CASSLPGGFGTEAFF.

V gene TRBV7-7 combines with J gene TRBJ2-5; TRBD1 agrees at 7 bases. The CDR3 has 14 amino acids. V lost 5 bases to trimming and J lost 2 bases; unmatched junction nucleotides: 5. Looked up from germline, CDR1 is SSHAT and CDR2 is FNYEAQ (reference sequence). As DNA, the CDR3 is TGTGCCAGCAGCAAGACAGGGCGTCAAGAGACCCAGTACTTC. Translated, it gives CASSKTGRQETQYF.

The rearrangement uses TRBV25-1 and TRBJ1-2; 7 nucleotides match TRBD1. The trim removed 6 bases at V and 3 bases at J, leaving 10 bases unmatched. The CDR3 is 15 amino acids. Germline V gene data show CDR1 as MGHDK and CDR2 as SYGVNS. The CDR3 DNA sequence: TGTGCCAGCAGCCGGGACAGCGACATGCACTATGGCTACACCTTC. The encoded protein is CASSRDSDMHYGYTF.

In its sample, this clone was seen once. The V gene is TRBV7-2, the J gene TRBJ1-4, with 7 bases aligning to TRBD1. The CDR3 is made up of 16 amino acids. Losses at the gene ends were 5 bases for V and 4 bases for J; bases not matched to a gene: 10. Germline V gene data show CDR1 as SGHTA and CDR2 as FQGNSA. CDR3 amino acids: CASSLTQGGRNEKLFF. CDR3 nucleotide sequence: TGTGCCAGCAGCCTGACCCAGGGGGGGCGTAATGAAAAACTGTTTTTT.

V gene TRBV4-2 combines with J gene TRBJ2-7, with D perhaps matching TRBD1 (6 bases). In germline, CDR1 is LGHNA, CDR2 YNFKEQ. V lost 0 bases and J lost 1, with 10 bases in between. CDR3 length: 15 residues. CDR3 bases: TGTGCCAGCAGCCAAGATTTAGGGGGTTCCTACGAGCAGTACTTC. Translation gives CASSQDLGGSYEQYF.

V gene TRBV9 combines with J gene TRBJ2-3; a weak D match, TRBD2 (5 bases). Germline loops: CDR1 SGDLS, CDR2 YYNGEE. Trimming cost V 4 bases and J 1 base, with 10 bases left between them. The length of the CDR3 is 14 residues. CDR3 DNA: TGTGCCAGCAGCAGGGTGGAGGGCACAGATACGCAGTATTTT. Its translation: CASSRVEGTDTQYF. Looking up the rest from reference TRBV9 and TRBJ2-3 gives the full variable domain: DSGVTQTPKHLITATGQRVTLRCSPRSGDLSVYWYQQSLDQGLQFLIQYYNGEERAKGNILERFSAQQFPDLHSELNLSSLELGDSALYFCASSRVEGTDTQYFGPGTRLTVL.

This chain connects TRBV18 to TRBJ2-3; tentative D call: TRBD2 (6 bases). The CDR3 contains 17 residues. Trimming pared 1 base from V and 3 bases from J, leaving 17 bases between. The germline gives CDR1 KGHSH, CDR2 LQKENI. The CDR3 sequence: CASSPLPSGGSTDTQYF. The DNA of the CDR3 is TGTGCCAGCTCACCACTCCCGTCCGGGGGTTCTACAGATACGCAGTATTTT.

The V gene is TRBV20-1, the J gene TRBJ2-5, with D perhaps being TRBD1 or TRBD2 (6 bases each). The CDR3 length is 13 residues. The germline V gene has CDR1 DFQATT and CDR2 SNEGSKA (reference sequence). Trimming shortened V by 3 bases and J by 7 bases, and 15 bases separated the two germline ends. CDR3 coding DNA: TGCAGTGCTAGTGGGGGGCCCGGGGGGACCCAGTACTTC. Amino acids: CSASGGPGGTQYF.

CDR3 residues: CASSPRTGGRNTEAFF. CDR3 DNA sequence: TGTGCCAGTAGTCCTCGGACAGGTGGGCGGAACACTGAAGCTTTCTTT. V usage is TRBV19 and J usage is TRBJ1-1; 7 bases line up with TRBD1. V gave up 5 bases and J gave up 1 base; unmatched junction bases: 10. This CDR3 spans 16 amino acids. Germline CDR1 reads LNHDA; CDR2 reads SQIVND (reference sequence).

This clone showed up just once. The chain carries TRBV5-4 and TRBJ1-1; D is unresolved. The CDR3 extends over 13 amino acids. V shed 0 bases and J shed 2 bases, with 5 bases lying between them. CDR1 SGHNT and CDR2 YYREEE come from the germline V gene (reference sequence). The CDR3 DNA is TGTGCCAGCAGCTTGGACACAAACACTGAAGCTTTCTTT. Translated: CASSLDTNTEAFF. Full variable domain (remainder filled in from reference TRBV5-4 and TRBJ1-1): ETGVTQSPTHLIKTRGQQVTLRCSSQSGHNTVSWYQQALGQGPQFIFQYYREEENGRGNFPPRFSGLQFPNYSSELNVNALELDDSALYLCASSLDTNTEAFFGQGTRLTVV.

The chain is built from TRBV5-4 and TRBJ2-7, with D unclear. The V gene's germline CDR1 is SGHNT and CDR2 YYREEE (reference sequence). This CDR3 comprises 12 residues. With 4 bases removed from V and 1 base from J, the gap between germline ends came to 6 bases. DNA for the CDR3: TGTGCCAGCAGCCTCTGGTCCTACGAGCAGTACTTC. It yields the protein CASSLWSYEQYF.